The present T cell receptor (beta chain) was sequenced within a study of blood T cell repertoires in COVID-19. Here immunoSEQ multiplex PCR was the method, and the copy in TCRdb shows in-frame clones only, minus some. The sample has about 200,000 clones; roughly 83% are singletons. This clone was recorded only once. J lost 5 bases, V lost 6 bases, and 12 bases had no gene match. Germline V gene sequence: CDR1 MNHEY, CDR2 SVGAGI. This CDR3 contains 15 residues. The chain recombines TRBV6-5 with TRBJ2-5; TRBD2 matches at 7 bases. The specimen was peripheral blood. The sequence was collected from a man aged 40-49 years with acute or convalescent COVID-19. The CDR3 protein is CASRRTRGMWETQYF. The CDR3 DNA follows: TGTGCCAGCAGAAGGACTAGAGGGATGTGGGAGACCCAGTACTTC.